The clone carrying this TCR beta chain came up a few times. The V end lost 0 bases, the J end lost 0 bases, and 12 bases lay between the germline ends. This CDR3 spans 17 amino acids. The germline V gene encodes CDR1 MNHGY and CDR2 SAAAGT. The sample is drawn from a study of preoperative IRX-2 immunotherapy in early breast cancer. Specified treatment: preoperative locoregional IRX-2 cytokine immunotherapy. This phase Ib study tested locoregional IRX-2 cytokine immunotherapy given before surgery. The method was immunoSEQ multiplex PCR; TCRdb's version includes in-frame clones alone and lacks a portion of them. Among about 37,000 clones, approximately 85% were seen once, and the ten largest hold about 1.5%.

Specimen: lymph node tissue, collected after IRX-2 immunotherapy. The TCR comes from a human donor with breast cancer. The chain uses TRBV6-8 and TRBJ1-3, with D possibly matching TRBD1 (5 bases). CDR3 coding DNA: TGTGCCAGCAGTTACTCTGGGGGACGTCTCTCTGGAAACACCATATATTTT. This encodes CASSYSGGRLSGNTIYF.